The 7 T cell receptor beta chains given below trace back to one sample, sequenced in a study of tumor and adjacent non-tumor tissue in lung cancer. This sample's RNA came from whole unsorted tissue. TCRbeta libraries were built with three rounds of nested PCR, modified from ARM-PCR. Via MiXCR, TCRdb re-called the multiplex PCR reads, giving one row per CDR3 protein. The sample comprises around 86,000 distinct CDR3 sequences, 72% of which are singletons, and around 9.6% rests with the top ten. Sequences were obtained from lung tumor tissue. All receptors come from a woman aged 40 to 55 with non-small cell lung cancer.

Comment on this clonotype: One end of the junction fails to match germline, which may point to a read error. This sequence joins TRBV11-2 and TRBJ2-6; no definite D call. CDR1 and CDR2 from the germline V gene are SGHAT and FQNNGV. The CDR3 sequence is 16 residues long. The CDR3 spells CASSWSDPSGANVLTF. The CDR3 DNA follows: TGTGCCAGTAGCTGGTCAGACCCCTCTGGAGCCAACGTCCTGACTTTC.

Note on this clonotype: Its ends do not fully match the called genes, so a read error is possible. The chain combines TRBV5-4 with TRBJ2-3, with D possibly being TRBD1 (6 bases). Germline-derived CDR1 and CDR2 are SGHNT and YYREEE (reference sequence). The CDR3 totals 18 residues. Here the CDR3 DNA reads TGTACCAGCAGCTTGGCCCCCTTAGGGACAAGGGACACAGATACGCAGTATTTT. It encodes CTSSLAPLGTRDTDTQYF. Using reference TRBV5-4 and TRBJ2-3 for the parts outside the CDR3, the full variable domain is ETGVTQSPTHLIKTRGQQVTLRCSSQSGHNTVSWYQQALGQGPQFIFQYYREEENGRGNFPPRFSGLQFPNYSSELNVNALELDDSALYLCTSSLAPLGTRDTDTQYFGPGTRLTVL.

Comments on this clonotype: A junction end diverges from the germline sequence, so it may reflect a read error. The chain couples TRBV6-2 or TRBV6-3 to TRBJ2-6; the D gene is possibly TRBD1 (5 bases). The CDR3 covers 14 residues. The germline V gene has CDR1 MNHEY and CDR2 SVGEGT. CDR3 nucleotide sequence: TGTGTCAGCAGTTACTCCTCTGGGGCTAACGTCCTGACTTTC. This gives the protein CVSSYSSGANVLTF.

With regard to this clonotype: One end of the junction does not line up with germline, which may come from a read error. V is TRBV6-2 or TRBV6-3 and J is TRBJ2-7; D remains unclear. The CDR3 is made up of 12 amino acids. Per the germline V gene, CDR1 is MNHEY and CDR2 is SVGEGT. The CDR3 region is CASSYSATDQYF. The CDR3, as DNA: TGTGCCAGTAGTTACTCGGCCACCGATCAGTACTTC.

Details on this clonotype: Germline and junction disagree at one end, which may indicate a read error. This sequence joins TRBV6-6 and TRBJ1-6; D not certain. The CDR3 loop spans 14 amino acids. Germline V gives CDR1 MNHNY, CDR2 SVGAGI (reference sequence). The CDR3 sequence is CASSPSRNNSPLHF. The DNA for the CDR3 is TGCGCCAGCAGCCCCTCGCGGAATAATTCACCCCTCCACTTT.

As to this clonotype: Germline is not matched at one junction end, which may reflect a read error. The CDR3 sequence is CVSRADRNTEAFF. In DNA, the CDR3 is TGTGTCAGCAGAGCAGACCGGAACACTGAAGCTTTCTTT. The V and J genes are TRBV5-4 and TRBJ1-1; the D is unclear. CDR1 and CDR2 (germline): SGHNT, YYREEE (reference sequence). This CDR3 is 13 amino acids long.

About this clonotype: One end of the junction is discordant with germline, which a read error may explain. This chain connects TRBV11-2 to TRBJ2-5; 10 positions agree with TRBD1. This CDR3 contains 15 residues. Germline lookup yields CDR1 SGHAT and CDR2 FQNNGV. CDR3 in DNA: TGTGCCAACAGCGCGGGACAGGGGAACCAAGAGACCCAGTACTTC. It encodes CANSAGQGNQETQYF.